The next 19 T cell receptor beta chains were all read from a single sample in a study of CD8 T cells in ankylosing spondylitis. Findings and caveats of the study: Seemingly characteristic of ankylosing spondylitis blood was a TCR beta motif consisting of under ten highly homologous variants.

Via MiXCR, TCRdb re-called the 5' RACE reads, giving one row per CDR3 protein. Here the sample spans 800,000 to 900,000 distinct CDR3 sequences, about 12% being singletons. No antigen has been assigned to these receptors. Input material: blood, either unsorted or a sorted T cell fraction (not recorded which). The origin of the receptors is a male donor with ankylosing spondylitis.

This clonotype occurred a few times. The V call is TRBV20-1, the J call TRBJ2-2; 7 bases match TRBD1. The CDR3 totals 15 residues. Germline CDR1 and CDR2: DFQATT and SNEGSKA (reference sequence). Germline trimming cut 3 bases from V and 0 bases from J; bases unmatched to any gene: 4. This CDR3 reads CSASTQGANTGELFF. The CDR3, as DNA: TGCAGTGCTAGTACGCAGGGGGCGAACACCGGGGAGCTGTTTTTT.

A few counts support this clonotype. The rearrangement joins TRBV18 to TRBJ1-4, with unresolved D. Germline lookup yields CDR1 KGHSH and CDR2 LQKENI. CDR3 length: 15 amino acids. V shed 5 bases and J shed 5 bases, with 15 bases lying between them. The CDR3 reads CASSSSFDTNEKLFF. The CDR3, as DNA: TGTGCCAGCTCATCCTCTTTCGACACGAATGAAAAACTGTTTTTT.

The chain joins TRBV28 to TRBJ2-5; D may be TRBD2 (5 bases). This CDR3 comprises 15 residues. The germline V gene encodes CDR1 MDHEN and CDR2 SYDVKM. The ends were cut back, 5 bases at V and 0 bases at J, with 13 bases in the middle. CDR3 nucleotide sequence: TGTGCCAGCAGTCGCCAGCGGAAGTACCAAGAGACCCAGTACTTC. It encodes CASSRQRKYQETQYF.

This clonotype appeared a few times. The rearrangement links TRBV6-5 to TRBJ2-1; possible D gene TRBD1, 5 bases. Germline V gives CDR1 MNHEY, CDR2 SVGAGI. CDR3 length: 14 residues. Deletions cut 6 bases from V and 8 bases from J, with 17 bases between. In DNA form, the CDR3 reads TGTGCCAGCAGCTACGACAGAGATAGGGATGAGCAGTTCTTC. Residues: CASSYDRDRDEQFF.

This clonotype occurred many times. This chain links TRBV12-3 or TRBV12-4 with TRBJ2-2, with no clear D. CDR3 length: 13 residues. Trimming shortened V by 2 bases and J by 4 bases, and 5 bases separated the two germline ends. The CDR3 DNA sequence: TGTGCCAGCAGTTTAAAGGGCACCGGGGAGCTGTTTTTT. It translates to CASSLKGTGELFF.

The chain couples TRBV28 to TRBJ1-5, with a possible D match to TRBD1 (6 bases). Between the trimmed V and J ends, which lost 6 bases and 2 bases, there was a span of 8 bases. CDR1 is MDHEN, CDR2 SYDVKM, per germline. The CDR3 has 13 amino acids. CDR3 nucleotide sequence: TGTGCCAGCAGGGCAGGGGGCAATCAGCCCCAGCATTTT. Its protein is CASRAGGNQPQHF.

The table lists this clonotype with many counts. The chain links TRBV4-2 to TRBJ2-4; 8 nucleotides agree with TRBD1. This CDR3 spans 16 amino acids. From germline, CDR1 is LGHNA and CDR2 YNFKEQ. The trim removed 1 base at V and 2 bases at J, leaving 4 bases unmatched. CDR3 sequence (DNA): TGTGCCAGCAGCCAAGGTCGACAGGGGACCAAAAACATTCAGTACTTC. Translation: CASSQGRQGTKNIQYF.

This clonotype was seen ten or more times. The chain carries TRBV12-3 or TRBV12-4 and TRBJ1-1, with a possible D match to TRBD1 (6 bases). V shed 5 bases and J shed 3 bases, with 10 bases lying between them. The CDR3 is made up of 13 amino acids. In DNA form, the CDR3 reads TGTGCCAGCAGTCTCCGACAGGACACTGAAGCTTTCTTT. Protein: CASSLRQDTEAFF.

V usage is TRBV6-2 or TRBV6-3 and J usage is TRBJ2-7, with D unresolved. CDR3 length: 10 residues. Germline V gives CDR1 MNHEY, CDR2 SVGEGT. V gave up 8 bases and J gave up 2 bases, with 4 bases separating them. The CDR3 reads CASGAYEQYF. Here the CDR3 DNA reads TGTGCCAGCGGAGCCTACGAGCAGTACTTC.

The chain joins TRBV12-3 or TRBV12-4 to TRBJ2-1, with a possible D match to TRBD2 (6 bases). This CDR3 region has 13 residues. Trimming cost V 7 bases and J 4 bases, with 11 bases left between them. CDR3 region: CASMRGTYNEQFF. CDR3 nucleotide sequence: TGTGCCAGCATGCGCGGGACTTACAATGAGCAGTTCTTC.

Concerning this clonotype itself: The junction and the germline gene differ at one end; a read error may be behind it. The rearrangement joins TRBV20-1 to TRBJ1-2; no firm D call. The CDR3 consists of 15 residues. Germline V gene lookup returns CDR1 DFQATT and CDR2 SNEGSKA (reference sequence). The CDR3: CSARAPEGGNYCYTF. CDR3 DNA sequence: TGCAGTGCTAGAGCCCCAGAGGGAGGGAACTATTGCTACACCTTC.

The rearrangement uses TRBV5-5 and TRBJ1-6, with TRBD1 as a possible D gene (5 bases). Per the germline V gene, CDR1 is SGHKS and CDR2 is YYEKEE (reference sequence). The germline V and J ends were trimmed by 6 bases and 5 bases, with 18 bases remaining between them. The CDR3 has 16 amino acids. CDR3 protein: CASTNRTGTHNSPLHF. The DNA for the CDR3 is TGTGCCAGCACTAACCGCACCGGGACCCATAATTCACCCCTCCACTTT.

This clonotype was counted between two and nine times. The chain employs TRBV29-1 and TRBJ2-1; 8 bases map to TRBD1. The CDR3 extends over 12 amino acids. Germline CDR1 SQVTM, CDR2 ANQGSEA. The V segment lost 7 bases and the J segment 10 bases; nucleotides outside the gene matches: 9. The CDR3 DNA sequence: TGCAGCGGACGACAGGGGATAGGGGAGCAGTTCTTC. Amino acids: CSGRQGIGEQFF.

The chain has TRBV7-9 and TRBJ1-1; the D is unclear. V lost 8 bases to trimming and J lost 8 bases, with 18 bases between them. Germline lookup yields CDR1 SEHNR and CDR2 FQNEAQ (reference sequence). This CDR3 is 13 amino acids long. The CDR3 loop reads CASGPDFPWEAFF. DNA of the CDR3: TGTGCCAGCGGCCCCGACTTCCCCTGGGAAGCTTTCTTT. The full variable domain, completed using reference TRBV7-9 and TRBJ1-1, is DTGVSQNPRHKITKRGQNVTFRCDPISEHNRLYWYRQTLGQGPEFLTYFQNEAQLEKSRLLSDRFSAERPKGSFSTLEIQRTEQGDSAMYLCASGPDFPWEAFFGQGTRLTVV.

This chain connects TRBV15 to TRBJ2-7; 7 positions match TRBD1. The CDR3 covers 15 residues. Trimming cost V 0 bases and J 3 bases; bases outside gene matches: 5. Germline V gives CDR1 LNHNV, CDR2 YYDKDF (reference sequence). The CDR3 nucleotides are TGTGCCACCAGCAGAGATACAGGGGAAATCTACGAGCAGTACTTC. Protein product: CATSRDTGEIYEQYF. Filled out from reference TRBV15 and TRBJ2-7, the complete variable domain reads DAMVIQNPRYQVTQFGKPVTLSCSQTLNHNVMYWYQQKSSQAPKLLFHYYDKDFNNEADTPDNFQSRRPNTSFCFLDIRSPGLGDTAMYLCATSRDTGEIYEQYFGPGTRLTVT.

The chain has TRBV4-3 and TRBJ2-1; no definite D call. The CDR3 is 15 residues long. V lost 0 bases and J 0 bases, leaving 6 bases between the germline ends. From germline, CDR1 is LGHNA and CDR2 YSLEER. This CDR3 is CASSQDLPSYNEQFF. The DNA for the CDR3 is TGCGCCAGCAGCCAAGATTTGCCCTCCTACAATGAGCAGTTCTTC.

Comments on this clonotype: A much larger clone lies a single base off, so this may be a read error. V is TRBV29-1 and J is TRBJ1-3; D remains unclear. Germline V gives CDR1 SQVTM, CDR2 ANQGSEA. CDR3 length: 14 amino acids. Trimming took 2 bases from V and 0 from J, leaving 8 bases between them. In DNA form, the CDR3 reads TGCAGCGTTGAACACGGTTTCTCTGGAAACACCATATATTTT. This sequence encodes CSVEHGFSGNTIYF.

The CDR3: CATSRLHRGRETQYF. DNA of the CDR3: TGTGCCACCAGCAGACTTCACAGGGGTCGCGAGACCCAGTACTTC. The V gene is TRBV15, the J gene TRBJ2-5, with TRBD1 matching over 7 bases. V gave up 2 bases and J gave up 5 bases; unmatched junction bases: 8. CDR3 size: 15 residues. CDR1 is LNHNV, CDR2 YYDKDF, per germline (reference sequence).

The gene calls are TRBV2 and TRBJ2-3; D is ambiguous. CDR1 and CDR2 (germline): SNHLY, FYNNEI. The ends were cut back, 8 bases at V and 1 base at J, with 7 bases in the middle. The CDR3 spans 12 residues. DNA of the CDR3: TGTGCCAGCGAGACGGGCACAGATACGCAGTATTTT. It codes for CASETGTDTQYF.